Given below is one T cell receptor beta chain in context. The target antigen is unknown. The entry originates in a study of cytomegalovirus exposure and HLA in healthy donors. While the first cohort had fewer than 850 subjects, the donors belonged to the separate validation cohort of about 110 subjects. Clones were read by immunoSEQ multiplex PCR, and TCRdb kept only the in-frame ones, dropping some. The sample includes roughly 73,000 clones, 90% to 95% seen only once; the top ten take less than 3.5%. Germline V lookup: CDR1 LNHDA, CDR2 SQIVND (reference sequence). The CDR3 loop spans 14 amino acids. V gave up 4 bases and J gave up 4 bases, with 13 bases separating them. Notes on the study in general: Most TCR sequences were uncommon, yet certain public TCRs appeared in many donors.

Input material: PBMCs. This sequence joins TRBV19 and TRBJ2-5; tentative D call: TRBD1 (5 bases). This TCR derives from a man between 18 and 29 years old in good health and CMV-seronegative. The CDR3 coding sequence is TGTGCCAGTAGTAGGGCAGGGCCGGTAGAGACCCAGTACTTC. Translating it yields CASSRAGPVETQYF. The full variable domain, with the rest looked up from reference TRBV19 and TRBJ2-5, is DGGITQSPKYLFRKEGQNVTLSCEQNLNHDAMYWYRQDPGQGLRLIYYSQIVNDFQKGDIAEGYSVSREKKESFPLTVTSAQKNPTAFYLCASSRAGPVETQYFGPGTRLLVL.